This T cell receptor (beta chain) is from a study of T cells after yellow fever vaccination. This CDR3 contains 16 residues. Germline V gene data show CDR1 as DFQATT and CDR2 as SNEGSKA (reference sequence). Trimming took 2 bases from V and 2 from J; bases not matched to a gene: 5. TCRdb re-called the 5' RACE reads with MiXCR, one entry per CDR3 protein. The sample lists more than 50,000 distinct CDR3 sequences; around 6.1% were seen once. The material was PBMCs, either bulk or a sorted T-cell subset (CD4+, CD8+, memory, or dextramer-sorted; not recorded which), obtained on the day of the yellow fever booster vaccination. This clonotype was sampled from a man between 18 and 35 years old who received the YFV17D yellow fever vaccine. The chain recombines TRBV20-1 with TRBJ2-1; 11 bases are shared with TRBD2. The CDR3 spells CSARTLAGVTYNEQFF. For the CDR3, the DNA is TGCAGTGCTAGAACACTAGCGGGGGTTACCTACAATGAGCAGTTCTTC.